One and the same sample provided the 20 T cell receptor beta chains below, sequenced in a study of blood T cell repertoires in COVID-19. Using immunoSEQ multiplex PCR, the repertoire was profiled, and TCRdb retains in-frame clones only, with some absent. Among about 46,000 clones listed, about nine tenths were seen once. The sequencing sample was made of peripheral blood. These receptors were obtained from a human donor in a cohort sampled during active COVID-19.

The CDR3 nucleotides are TGTGCCAGTAGAACCTCGGGTTTCCGGGTCCATGGCTACACCTTC. Its translation is CASRTSGFRVHGYTF. This chain links TRBV19 with TRBJ1-2; D is unclear. Trimming removed 6 bases from V and 6 bases from J, with 20 bases in between. Germline CDR1 is LNHDA and CDR2 is SQIVND (reference sequence). The CDR3 runs to 15 residues.

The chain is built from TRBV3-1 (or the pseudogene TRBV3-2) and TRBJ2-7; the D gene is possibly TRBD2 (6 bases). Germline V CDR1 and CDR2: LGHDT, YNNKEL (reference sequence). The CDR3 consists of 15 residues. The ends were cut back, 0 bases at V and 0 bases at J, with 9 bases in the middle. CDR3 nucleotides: TGTGCCAGCAGCCAAGATTTAGCGGTCTCCTACGAGCAGTACTTC. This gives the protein CASSQDLAVSYEQYF.

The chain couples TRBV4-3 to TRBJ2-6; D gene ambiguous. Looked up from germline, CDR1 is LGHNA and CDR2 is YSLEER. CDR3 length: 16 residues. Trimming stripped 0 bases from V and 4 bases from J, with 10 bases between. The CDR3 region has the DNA TGCGCCAGCAGCCAAGATAGAAGCTGGGGGGCCAACGTCCTGACTTTC. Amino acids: CASSQDRSWGANVLTF.

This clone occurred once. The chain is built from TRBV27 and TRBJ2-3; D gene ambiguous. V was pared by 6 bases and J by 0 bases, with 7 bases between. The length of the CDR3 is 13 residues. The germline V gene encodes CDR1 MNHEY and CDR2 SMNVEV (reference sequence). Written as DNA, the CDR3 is TGTGCCAGCAGCCTCTCTAGCACAGATACGCAGTATTTT. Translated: CASSLSSTDTQYF.

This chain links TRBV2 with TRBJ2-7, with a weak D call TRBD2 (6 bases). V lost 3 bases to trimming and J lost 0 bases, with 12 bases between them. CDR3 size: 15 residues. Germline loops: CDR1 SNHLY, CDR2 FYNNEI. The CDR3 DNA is TGTGCCAGCAGTGATGGGGGGACCGGCTCCTACGAGCAGTACTTC. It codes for CASSDGGTGSYEQYF.

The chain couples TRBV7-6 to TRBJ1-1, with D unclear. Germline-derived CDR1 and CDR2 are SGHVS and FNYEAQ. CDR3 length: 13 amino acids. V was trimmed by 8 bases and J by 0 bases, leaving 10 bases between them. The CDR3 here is CASVSSLNTEAFF. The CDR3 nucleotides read TGTGCCAGCGTATCAAGCTTGAACACTGAAGCTTTCTTT. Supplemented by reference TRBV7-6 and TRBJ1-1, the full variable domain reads GAGVSQSPRYKVTKRGQDVALRCDPISGHVSLYWYRQALGQGPEFLTYFNYEAQQDKSGLPNDRFSAERPEGSISTLTIQRTEQRDSAMYRCASVSSLNTEAFFGQGTRLTVV.

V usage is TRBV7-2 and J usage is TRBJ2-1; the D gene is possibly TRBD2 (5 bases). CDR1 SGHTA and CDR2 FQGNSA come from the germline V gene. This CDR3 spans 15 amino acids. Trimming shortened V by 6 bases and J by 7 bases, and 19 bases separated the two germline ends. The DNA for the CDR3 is TGTGCCAGCAGGTCGACTAATCTACTCGGGAATGAGCAGTTCTTC. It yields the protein CASRSTNLLGNEQFF.

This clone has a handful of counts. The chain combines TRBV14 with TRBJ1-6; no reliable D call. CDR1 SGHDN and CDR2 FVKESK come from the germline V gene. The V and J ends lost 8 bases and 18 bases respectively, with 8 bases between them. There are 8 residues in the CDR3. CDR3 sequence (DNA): TGTGCCAGCCCGTTCCGCCACTTT. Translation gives CASPFRHF.

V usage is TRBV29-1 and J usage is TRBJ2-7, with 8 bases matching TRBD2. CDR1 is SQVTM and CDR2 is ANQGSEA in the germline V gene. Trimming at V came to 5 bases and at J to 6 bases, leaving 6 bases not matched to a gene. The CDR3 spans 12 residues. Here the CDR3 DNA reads TGCAGCGTTACGGGGGGGGAGAGCGAGCAGTACTTC. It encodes CSVTGGESEQYF.

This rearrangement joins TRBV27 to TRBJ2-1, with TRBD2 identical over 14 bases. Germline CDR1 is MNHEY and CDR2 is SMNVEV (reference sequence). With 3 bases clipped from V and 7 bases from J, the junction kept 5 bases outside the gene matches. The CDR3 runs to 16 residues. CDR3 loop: CASSLRLAGGRNEQFF. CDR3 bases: TGTGCCAGCAGTTTGAGACTAGCGGGGGGGCGGAATGAGCAGTTCTTC.

Here the CDR3 reads CATSRVPWDTEYNEQFF. Here the CDR3 DNA reads TGTGCCACCAGCAGAGTTCCATGGGACACCGAGTACAATGAGCAGTTCTTC. The V and J genes are TRBV15 and TRBJ2-1; maybe TRBD1 (6 bases). V was trimmed by 1 base and J by 4 bases, leaving 17 bases between them. From germline, CDR1 is LNHNV and CDR2 YYDKDF (reference sequence). The CDR3 extends over 17 amino acids.

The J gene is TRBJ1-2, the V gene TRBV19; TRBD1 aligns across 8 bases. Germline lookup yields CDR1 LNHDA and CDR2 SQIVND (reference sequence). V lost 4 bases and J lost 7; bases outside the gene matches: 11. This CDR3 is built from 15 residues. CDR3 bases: TGTGCCAGTAGTACGGGGGACAGGCGGCTTATTGGCTACACCTTC. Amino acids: CASSTGDRRLIGYTF.

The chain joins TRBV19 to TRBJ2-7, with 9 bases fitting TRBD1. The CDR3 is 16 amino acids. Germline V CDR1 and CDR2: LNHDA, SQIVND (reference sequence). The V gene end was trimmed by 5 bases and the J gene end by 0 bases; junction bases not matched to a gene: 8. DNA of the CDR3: TGTGCCAGTAGTGGGGGGACAGGGACCTACTCCTACGAGCAGTACTTC. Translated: CASSGGTGTYSYEQYF.

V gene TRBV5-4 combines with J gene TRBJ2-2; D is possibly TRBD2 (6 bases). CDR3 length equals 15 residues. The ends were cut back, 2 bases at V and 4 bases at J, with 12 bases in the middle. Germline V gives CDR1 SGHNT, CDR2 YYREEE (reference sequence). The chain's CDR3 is CASSFGGVGTGELFF. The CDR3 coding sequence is TGTGCCAGCAGCTTCGGGGGAGTGGGCACCGGGGAGCTGTTTTTT.

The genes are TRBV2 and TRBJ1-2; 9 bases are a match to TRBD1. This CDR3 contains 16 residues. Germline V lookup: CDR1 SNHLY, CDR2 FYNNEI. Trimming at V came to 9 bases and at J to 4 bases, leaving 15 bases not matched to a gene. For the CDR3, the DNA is TGTGCCAGGGAATGGGGGGACAGGGTCTCTCCCTATGGCTACACCTTC. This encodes CAREWGDRVSPYGYTF.

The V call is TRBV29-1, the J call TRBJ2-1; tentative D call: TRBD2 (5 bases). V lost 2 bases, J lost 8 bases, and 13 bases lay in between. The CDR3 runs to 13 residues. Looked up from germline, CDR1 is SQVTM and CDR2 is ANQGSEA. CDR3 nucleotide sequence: TGCAGCGTTGAACGGGTGGCGGGCGATGAGCAGTTCTTC. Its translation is CSVERVAGDEQFF.

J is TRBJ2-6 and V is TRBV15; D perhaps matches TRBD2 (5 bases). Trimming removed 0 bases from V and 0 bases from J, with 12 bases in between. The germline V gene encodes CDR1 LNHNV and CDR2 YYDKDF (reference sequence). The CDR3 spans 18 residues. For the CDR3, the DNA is TGTGCCACCAGCAGAGATTCCTCTCGGGACTCTGGGGCCAACGTCCTGACTTTC. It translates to CATSRDSSRDSGANVLTF.

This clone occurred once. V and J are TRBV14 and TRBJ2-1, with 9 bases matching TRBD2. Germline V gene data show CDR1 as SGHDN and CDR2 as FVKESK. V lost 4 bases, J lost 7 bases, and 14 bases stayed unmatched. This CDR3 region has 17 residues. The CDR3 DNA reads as TGTGCCAGCAGCCCCGGGGGCGGGGGGGCTCGGAGGAATGAGCAGTTCTTC. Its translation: CASSPGGGGARRNEQFF.

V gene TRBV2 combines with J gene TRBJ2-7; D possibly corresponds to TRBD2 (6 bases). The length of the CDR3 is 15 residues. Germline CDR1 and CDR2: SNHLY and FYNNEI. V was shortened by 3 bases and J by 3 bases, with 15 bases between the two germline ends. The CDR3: CASSDGTPIYYEQYF. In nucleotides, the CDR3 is TGTGCCAGCAGTGACGGGACTCCCATATACTACGAGCAGTACTTC.

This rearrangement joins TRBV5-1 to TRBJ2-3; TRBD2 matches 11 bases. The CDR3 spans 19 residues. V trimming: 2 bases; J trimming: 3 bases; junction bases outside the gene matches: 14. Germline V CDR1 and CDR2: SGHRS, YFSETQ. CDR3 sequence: CASSLVAGGPRKSTDTQYF. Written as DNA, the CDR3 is TGCGCCAGCAGCTTAGTAGCGGGAGGGCCTAGAAAGTCGACAGATACGCAGTATTTT.